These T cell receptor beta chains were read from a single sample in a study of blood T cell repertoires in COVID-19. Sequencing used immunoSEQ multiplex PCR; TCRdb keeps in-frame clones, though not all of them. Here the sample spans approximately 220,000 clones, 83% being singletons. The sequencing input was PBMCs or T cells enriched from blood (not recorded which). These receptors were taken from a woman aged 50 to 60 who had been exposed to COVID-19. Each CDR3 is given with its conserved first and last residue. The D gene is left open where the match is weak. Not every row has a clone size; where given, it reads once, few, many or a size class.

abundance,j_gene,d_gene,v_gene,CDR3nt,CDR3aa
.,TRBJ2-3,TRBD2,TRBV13,TGTGCCAGCAGCTTAGGCTTAGCGGGGGGCCTGGCGCAGTATTTT,CASSLGLAGGLAQYF
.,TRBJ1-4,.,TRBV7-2,TGTGCCAGCAGCTTAGTCGGGGGTCGAACTAATGAAAAACTGTTTTTT,CASSLVGGRTNEKLFF
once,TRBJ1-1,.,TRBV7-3,TGTGCCAGCAGCTTTAAATGGGGGCTAGAAGCTTTCTTT,CASSFKWGLEAFF
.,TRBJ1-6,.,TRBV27,TGTGCCAGCCGAGGGAAGGGCAGCGTCTTTGAGTCACCCCTCCACTTT,CASRGKGSVFESPLHF
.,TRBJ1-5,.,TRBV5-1,TGCGCCAGCAGCTTGGGGGAAGCGGGTCAGCCCCAGCATTTT,CASSLGEAGQPQHF
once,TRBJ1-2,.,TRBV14,TGTGCCAGCAGCCAAGCAGGGATCGGAGCGTATGGCTACACCTTC,CASSQAGIGAYGYTF
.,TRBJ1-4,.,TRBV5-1,TGCGCCAGCAGCTTGTCAGGGTGGGGTGAAAAACTGTTTTTT,CASSLSGWGEKLFF
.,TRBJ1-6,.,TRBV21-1,TGTGCCAGCGGGGGGAGGAGCCCTTATAATTCACCCCTCCACTTT,CASGGRSPYNSPLHF
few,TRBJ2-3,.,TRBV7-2,TGTGCCAGCAGCTTAGTAGGGACTGGGAGCACAGATACGCAGTATTTT,CASSLVGTGSTDTQYF
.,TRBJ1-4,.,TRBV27,TGTGCCAGCAGTCACAGTCAGGGTAGGAATGAAAAACTGTTTTTT,CASSHSQGRNEKLFF
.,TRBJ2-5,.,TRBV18,TGTGCCAGCTCACCGGAGACAGGCCAAGAGACCCAGTACTTC,CASSPETGQETQYF
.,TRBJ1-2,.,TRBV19,TGTGCCAGTACCCCGGGCGGGGGTTTAGGCTATGGCTACACCTTC,CASTPGGGLGYGYTF
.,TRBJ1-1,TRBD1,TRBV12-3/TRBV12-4,TGTGCCAGCAGATTCAGGACAGGTGAAGTTTTCTTT,CASRFRTGEVFF
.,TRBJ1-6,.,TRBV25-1,TGTGCCAGCAAGGGGGATTCACCCCTCCACTTT,CASKGDSPLHF
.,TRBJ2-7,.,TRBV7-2,TGTGCCAGCAGCTTAGACAGAACCAACGTGTGGGAGCAGTACTTC,CASSLDRTNVWEQYF
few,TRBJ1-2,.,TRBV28,TGTGCCAGCAGTTACGGGGTTACTAACTATGGCTACACCTTC,CASSYGVTNYGYTF
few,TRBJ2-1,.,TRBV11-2,TGTGCCAGCAGCTCAAGGCCAGGGGTCGCCTACAATGAGCAGTTCTTC,CASSSRPGVAYNEQFF
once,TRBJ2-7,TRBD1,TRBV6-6,TGTGCCAGCAGTGCAGGGGGCGCCCGATACGAGCAGTACTTC,CASSAGGARYEQYF
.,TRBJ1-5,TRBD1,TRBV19,TGTGCCAGTAGTACGACAGGGAATCCAAGCAATCAGCCCCAGCATTTT,CASSTTGNPSNQPQHF
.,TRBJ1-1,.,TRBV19,TGTGCCAGTAGTATCAGAGGGGGTCAAGAAGCTTTCTTT,CASSIRGGQEAFF
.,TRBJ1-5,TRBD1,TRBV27,TGTGCCAGCAGTTTCCGCCCAACAGGGGCTCATCAGCCCCAGCATTTT,CASSFRPTGAHQPQHF
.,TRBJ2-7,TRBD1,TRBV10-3,TGTGCCATCAGCAGGGGGTTGGTCGACGAGCAGTACTTC,CAISRGLVDEQYF
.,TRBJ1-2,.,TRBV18,TGTGCCAGCTCACCACCGACGGGAGGCTCGAGCTATGGCTACACCTTC,CASSPPTGGSSYGYTF
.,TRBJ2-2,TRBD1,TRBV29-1,TGCAGCGTTGAGCTGGGACAGAGTACTTACGGGGAGCTGTTTTTT,CSVELGQSTYGELFF
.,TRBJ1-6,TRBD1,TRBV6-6,TGTGCCAGCAGTGGAACCGGGACAGCGTATAATTCACCCCTCCACTTT,CASSGTGTAYNSPLHF
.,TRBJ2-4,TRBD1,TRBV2,TGTGCCAGCAGTGACAGGGGGTTAGAGTACTTC,CASSDRGLEYF
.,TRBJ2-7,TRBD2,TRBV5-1,TGCGCCAGCAGCTCCCCGGGGGGGGACGAGCAGTACTTC,CASSSPGGDEQYF
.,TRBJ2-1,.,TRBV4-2,TGTGCCAGCGGGTTCGGGGTATACAATGAGCAGTTCTTC,CASGFGVYNEQFF
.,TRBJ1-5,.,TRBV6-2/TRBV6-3,TGTGCCAGCAGCATAGCGGGGGTAAATCAGCCCCAGCATTTT,CASSIAGVNQPQHF
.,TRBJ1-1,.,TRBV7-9,TGTGCCAGCAGCTTACAGGGTCAGCACACTGAAGCTTTCTTT,CASSLQGQHTEAFF
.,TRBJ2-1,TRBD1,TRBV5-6,TGTGCCAGCAGCTTGGGGCAGGGGGCCTACAATGAGCAGTTCTTC,CASSLGQGAYNEQFF
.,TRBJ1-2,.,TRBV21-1,TGTGCCAGCAGCAAAGGGGCGACAGGGAACGGCTACACCTTC,CASSKGATGNGYTF
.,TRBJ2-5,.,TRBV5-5,TGTGCCAGCCGTGGAGTCAACCAAGAGACCCAGTACTTC,CASRGVNQETQYF
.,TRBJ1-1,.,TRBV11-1,TGTGCCAGCAGCCTTATAGGGGTTTCGAACACTGAAGCTTTCTTT,CASSLIGVSNTEAFF
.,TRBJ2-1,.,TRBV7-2,TGTGCCAGCAAGGGGCGGAGGGCTTCCTACAATGAGCAGTTCTTC,CASKGRRASYNEQFF
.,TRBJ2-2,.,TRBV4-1,TGCGCCAGCAGCCACCTACAGTATAACACCGGGGAGCTGTTTTTT,CASSHLQYNTGELFF
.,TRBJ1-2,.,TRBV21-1,TGTGCCAGCAGCAAAGTGAGGGTTGGCTACACCTTC,CASSKVRVGYTF
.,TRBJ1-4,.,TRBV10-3,TGTGCCATCAGTGAGACGGTGCCCCCATCATCTCCTCAGCGGGAAAAACTGTTTTTT,CAISETVPPSSPQREKLFF
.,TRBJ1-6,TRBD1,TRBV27,TGTGCCAGCGGCCTACAGGGGCGGGCGGGGAATTCACCCCTCCACTTT,CASGLQGRAGNSPLHF
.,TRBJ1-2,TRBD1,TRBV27,TGTGCCAGCAGTCCCCAACAGGGGGGGCTTCTCTATGGCTACACCTTC,CASSPQQGGLLYGYTF
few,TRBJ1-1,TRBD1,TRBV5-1,TGCGCCAGCAGACGAACAGGGGGCGTAAAAAGGATGAACACTGAAGCTTTCTTT,CASRRTGGVKRMNTEAFF
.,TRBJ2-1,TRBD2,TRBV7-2,TGTGCCAGCTTCCCGCCTCCTTTAGCGGGGCGCAAGCGTGAGCAGTTCTTC,CASFPPPLAGRKREQFF
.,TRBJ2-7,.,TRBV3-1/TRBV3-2,TGTGCCAGCAGCCAAGATCTTAGAGAGCAGTACTTC,CASSQDLREQYF
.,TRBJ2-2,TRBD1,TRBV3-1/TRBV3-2,TGTGCCAGCAGCCAACCGACAGGGCTGAACACCGGGGAGCTGTTTTTT,CASSQPTGLNTGELFF